What follows are 10 T cell receptor beta chains derived from one specimen sequenced in a study of blood T cell repertoires in COVID-19. The data were produced by immunoSEQ multiplex PCR, yet TCRdb's version contains in-frame clones alone and is incomplete. The sample lists tens of thousands of clones, roughly 89% seen once, with about 1.9% in the top ten. The material sequenced was peripheral blood. Source of these receptors: a woman in her fifties or sixties in a cohort sampled during active COVID-19.

This clone was counted between two and nine times. This chain connects TRBV5-1 to TRBJ1-6; 9 nucleotides line up with TRBD1. The trim removed 4 bases at V and 10 bases at J, leaving 9 bases unmatched. The CDR3 covers 15 residues. Germline-derived CDR1 and CDR2 are SGHRS and YFSETQ. Here the CDR3 reads CASSLIGQGRSPLHF. The CDR3 bases are TGCGCCAGCAGCCTTATTGGACAGGGGAGATCACCCCTCCACTTT.

This rearrangement joins TRBV6-1 to TRBJ1-5; TRBD1 aligns across 9 bases. With 3 bases clipped from V and 6 bases from J, the junction kept 3 bases outside the gene matches. This CDR3 is 14 amino acids long. Looked up from germline, CDR1 is MNHNS and CDR2 is SASEGT. The CDR3 here is CASSEGQGSQPQHF. CDR3 coding DNA: TGTGCCAGCAGTGAGGGACAGGGTAGTCAGCCCCAGCATTTT.

The V and J genes are TRBV6-5 and TRBJ1-2; tentatively, D is TRBD1 (6 bases). Trimming took 6 bases from V and 3 from J, leaving 11 bases between them. This CDR3 is built from 13 residues. Looked up from germline, CDR1 is MNHEY and CDR2 is SVGAGI. The chain's CDR3 is CASRAGVYYGYTF. The DNA of the CDR3 is TGTGCCAGCAGGGCAGGGGTGTACTATGGCTACACCTTC.

The rearrangement links TRBV5-1 to TRBJ2-5; D possibly corresponds to TRBD2 (6 bases). This CDR3 has 15 amino acids. CDR1 is SGHRS and CDR2 is YFSETQ in the germline V gene. With 0 bases removed from V and 2 bases from J, the gap between germline ends came to 11 bases. The DNA of the CDR3 is TGCGCCAGCAGCTTGGCCGTAGGGAGGCAAGAGACCCAGTACTTC. Translating it yields CASSLAVGRQETQYF.

J is TRBJ1-4 and V is TRBV5-5; no definite D call. The CDR3 covers 14 residues. Germline CDR1 is SGHKS and CDR2 is YYEKEE (reference sequence). Trimming took off 0 bases at V and 6 bases at J, with 9 bases between the two ends. The DNA of the CDR3 is TGTGCCAGCAGCTTGGCCCCACAAGATGAAAAACTGTTTTTT. This translates into CASSLAPQDEKLFF. Full variable domain (rest looked up from reference TRBV5-5 and TRBJ1-4): DAGVTQSPTHLIKTRGQQVTLRCSPISGHKSVSWYQQVLGQGPQFIFQYYEKEERGRGNFPDRFSARQFPNYSSELNVNALLLGDSALYLCASSLAPQDEKLFFGSGTQLSVL.

The V gene is TRBV4-2, the J gene TRBJ2-1; TRBD2 is a possible D gene (5 bases). The CDR3 consists of 18 residues. Per germline, CDR1 LGHNA and CDR2 YNFKEQ. V lost 0 bases and J 5 bases, leaving 20 bases between the germline ends. CDR3 nucleotide sequence: TGTGCCAGCAGCCAAGACGGTGGGTTCGAAGTGGGAGACAATGAGCAGTTCTTC. Translating gives CASSQDGGFEVGDNEQFF.

The rearrangement uses TRBV14 and TRBJ1-2, with TRBD1 as a possible D gene (5 bases). CDR1 and CDR2 from the germline V gene are SGHDN and FVKESK. The CDR3 loop spans 13 amino acids. V was trimmed by 3 bases and J by 5 bases, leaving 10 bases between them. The CDR3 nucleotides read TGTGCCAGCAGCCATCGACAGATTTATGGCTACACCTTC. Translating it yields CASSHRQIYGYTF.

The rearrangement joins TRBV9 to TRBJ2-3; D ambiguous. Germline CDR1 is SGDLS and CDR2 is YYNGEE. This CDR3 has 11 residues. The V gene lost 7 bases and the J gene lost 4 bases, with 7 bases spanning the gap. CDR3 in DNA: TGTGCCAGCCGCGCGGCAGATACGCAGTATTTT. Encoded protein: CASRAADTQYF. The complete variable domain, with remaining parts taken from reference TRBV9 and TRBJ2-3, reads DSGVTQTPKHLITATGQRVTLRCSPRSGDLSVYWYQQSLDQGLQFLIQYYNGEERAKGNILERFSAQQFPDLHSELNLSSLELGDSALYFCASRAADTQYFGPGTRLTVL.

The rearrangement uses TRBV19 and TRBJ2-5; 9 bases agree with TRBD2. CDR3 length: 16 residues. Germline CDR1 reads LNHDA; CDR2 reads SQIVND (reference sequence). J lost 3 bases, V lost 4 bases, and 9 bases had no gene match. The CDR3 DNA reads as TGTGCCAGTAGTACCCCCCGAGCGGGGGGCAAAGAGACCCAGTACTTC. It codes for CASSTPRAGGKETQYF. The whole variable domain, remainder taken from reference TRBV19 and TRBJ2-5, is DGGITQSPKYLFRKEGQNVTLSCEQNLNHDAMYWYRQDPGQGLRLIYYSQIVNDFQKGDIAEGYSVSREKKESFPLTVTSAQKNPTAFYLCASSTPRAGGKETQYFGPGTRLLVL.

This clone showed up just once. The gene calls are TRBV5-6 and TRBJ2-7; D not certain. V gave up 4 bases and J gave up 3 bases, with 17 bases separating them. The CDR3 extends over 15 amino acids. CDR1 SGHDT and CDR2 YYEEEE come from the germline V gene. Written as DNA, the CDR3 is TGTGCCAGCAGCACTCTGAGGCCGGCGGTCTACGAGCAGTACTTC. Translation: CASSTLRPAVYEQYF.